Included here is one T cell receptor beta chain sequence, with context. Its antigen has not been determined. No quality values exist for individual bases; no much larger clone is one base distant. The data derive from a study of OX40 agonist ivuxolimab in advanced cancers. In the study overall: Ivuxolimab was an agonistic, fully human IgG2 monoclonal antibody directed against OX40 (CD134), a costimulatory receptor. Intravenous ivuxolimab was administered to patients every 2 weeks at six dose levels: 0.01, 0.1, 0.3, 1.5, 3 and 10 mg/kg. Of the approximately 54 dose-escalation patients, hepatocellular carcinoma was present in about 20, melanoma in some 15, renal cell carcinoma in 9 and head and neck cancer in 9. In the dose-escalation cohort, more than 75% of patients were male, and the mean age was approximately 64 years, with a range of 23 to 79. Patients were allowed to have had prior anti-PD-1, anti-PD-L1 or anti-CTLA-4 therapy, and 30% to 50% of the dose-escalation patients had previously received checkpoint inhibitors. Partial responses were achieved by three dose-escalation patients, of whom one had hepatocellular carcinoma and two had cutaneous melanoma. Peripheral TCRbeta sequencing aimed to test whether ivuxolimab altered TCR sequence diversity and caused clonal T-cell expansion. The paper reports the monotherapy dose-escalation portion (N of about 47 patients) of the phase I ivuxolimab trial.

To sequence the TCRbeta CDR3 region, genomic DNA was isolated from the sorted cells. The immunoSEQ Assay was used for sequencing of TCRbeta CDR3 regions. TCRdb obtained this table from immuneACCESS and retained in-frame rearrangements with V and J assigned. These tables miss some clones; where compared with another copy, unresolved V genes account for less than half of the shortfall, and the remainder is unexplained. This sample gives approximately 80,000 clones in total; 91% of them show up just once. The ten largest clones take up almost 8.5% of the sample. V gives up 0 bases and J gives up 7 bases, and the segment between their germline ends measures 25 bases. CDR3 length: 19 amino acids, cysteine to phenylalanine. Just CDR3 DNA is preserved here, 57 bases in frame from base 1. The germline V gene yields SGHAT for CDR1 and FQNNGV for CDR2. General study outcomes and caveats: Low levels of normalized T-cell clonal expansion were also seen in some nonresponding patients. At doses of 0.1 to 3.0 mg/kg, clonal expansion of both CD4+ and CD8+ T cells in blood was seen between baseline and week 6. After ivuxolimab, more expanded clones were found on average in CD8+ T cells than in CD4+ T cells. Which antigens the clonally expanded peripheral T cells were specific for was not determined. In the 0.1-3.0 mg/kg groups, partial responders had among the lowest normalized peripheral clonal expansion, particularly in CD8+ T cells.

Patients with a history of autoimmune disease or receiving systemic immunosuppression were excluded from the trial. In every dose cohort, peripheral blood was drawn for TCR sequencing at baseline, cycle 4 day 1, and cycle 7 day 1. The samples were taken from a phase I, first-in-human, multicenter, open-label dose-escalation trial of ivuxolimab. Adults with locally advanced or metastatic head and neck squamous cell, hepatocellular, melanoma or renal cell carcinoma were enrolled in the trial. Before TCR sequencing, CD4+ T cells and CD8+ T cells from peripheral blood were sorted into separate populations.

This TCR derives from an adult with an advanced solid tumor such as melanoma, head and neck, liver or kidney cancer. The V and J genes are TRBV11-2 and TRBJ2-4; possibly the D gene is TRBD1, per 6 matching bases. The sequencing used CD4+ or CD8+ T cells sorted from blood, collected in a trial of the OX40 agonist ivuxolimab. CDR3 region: CASSLELVETQGIGNIQYF. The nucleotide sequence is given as TGTGCCAGCAGCTTAGAATTGGTGGAGACACAGGGTATCGGGAACATTCAGTACTTC.